The present T cell receptor (beta chain) was sequenced within a study of CD8 T cells in ankylosing spondylitis. TCRdb reanalysed the 5' RACE reads using MiXCR and keeps one entry per CDR3 protein. The top ten hold around 8% of the sample, which has 250,000 to 300,000 distinct CDR3 sequences, 15% to 20% seen once. Ten or more counts support this clonotype. This CDR3 has 12 residues. The germline V gene encodes CDR1 DFQATT and CDR2 SNEGSKA (reference sequence). Deletions cut 3 bases from V and 6 bases from J, with 10 bases between. The rearrangement joins TRBV20-1 to TRBJ2-3; D is unclear. Sequencing was done on a sample of blood, either unsorted or a sorted T cell fraction (not recorded which). The TCR comes from a male donor with ankylosing spondylitis or in good health (not recorded which). The CDR3 loop is CSARYSLDTQYF. The CDR3 DNA sequence: TGCAGTGCTAGGTATTCTCTGGATACGCAGTATTTT.